The next 20 T cell receptor beta chains were all read from a single sample in a study of blood T cell repertoires in COVID-19. Repertoires were generated with immunoSEQ multiplex PCR, while TCRdb's copy carries only in-frame clones and drops some. This sample has roughly 500,000 clones, with roughly 88% found just once. The material sequenced was PBMCs or T cells enriched from blood (not recorded which). The receptors were sampled from a woman aged 40 to 50 who had recovered from COVID-19.

This chain links TRBV5-1 with TRBJ2-7; 9 bases align to TRBD1. The germline gives CDR1 SGHRS, CDR2 YFSETQ. Trimming cost V 1 base and J 3 bases; bases outside gene matches: 8. This CDR3 comprises 16 residues. CDR3 protein: CASSLTPGTGYYEQYF. The CDR3 DNA sequence: TGCGCCAGCAGCTTGACCCCGGGGACAGGGTACTACGAGCAGTACTTC.

The gene calls are TRBV30 and TRBJ2-7, with 9 bases lining up with TRBD2. The length of the CDR3 is 16 residues. The V gene end was trimmed by 3 bases and the J gene end by 4 bases; junction bases not matched to a gene: 13. CDR1 is GTSNPN and CDR2 is SVGIG in the germline V gene (reference sequence). This CDR3 reads CAWRVISREGPYEQYF. CDR3 DNA: TGTGCCTGGAGAGTAATCTCGCGGGAGGGCCCTTACGAGCAGTACTTC.

The chain links TRBV5-1 to TRBJ2-4; 9 nucleotides line up with TRBD1. With 4 bases clipped from V and 9 bases from J, the junction kept 11 bases outside the gene matches. Germline V gene sequence: CDR1 SGHRS, CDR2 YFSETQ. CDR3 length: 15 amino acids. The CDR3 coding sequence is TGCGCCAGCAGCCCGGAGTCCCCGGGACAGGGCATTCAGTACTTC. This translates into CASSPESPGQGIQYF.

This chain connects TRBV6-2 or TRBV6-3 to TRBJ2-5; the match to TRBD2 covers 8 bases. The germline gives CDR1 MNHEY, CDR2 SVGEGT. V was clipped by 5 bases and J by 5 bases; unmatched bases: 13. There are 16 residues in the CDR3. The CDR3 nucleotides are TGTGCCAGCAGTAGCCCCGGGAGCGGGAGTGTCGAGACCCAGTACTTC. Protein product: CASSSPGSGSVETQYF.

The rearrangement joins TRBV7-2 to TRBJ2-1; 8 bases align to TRBD2. This CDR3 comprises 15 residues. Per the germline V gene, CDR1 is SGHTA and CDR2 is FQGNSA. V shed 8 bases, J shed 6 bases, and the junction held 12 bases outside the gene matches. CDR3 amino acids: CASGLLAGSINEQFF. CDR3 coding DNA: TGTGCCAGCGGACTCCTAGCGGGCTCCATCAATGAGCAGTTCTTC. Using reference TRBV7-2 and TRBJ2-1 for the parts outside the CDR3, the full variable domain is GAGVSQSPSNKVTEKGKDVELRCDPISGHTALYWYRQSLGQGLEFLIYFQGNSAPDKSGLPSDRFSAERTGGSVSTLTIQRTQQEDSAVYLCASGLLAGSINEQFFGPGTRLTVL.

This CDR3 is CATQWTGKETQYF. CDR3 sequence (DNA): TGTGCCACCCAATGGACAGGGAAAGAGACCCAGTACTTC. The chain links TRBV6-5 to TRBJ2-5, with 8 positions matching TRBD1. The CDR3 is made up of 13 amino acids. With 10 bases clipped from V and 3 bases from J, the junction kept 7 bases outside the gene matches. The germline V gene has CDR1 MNHEY and CDR2 SVGAGI.

The chain has TRBV6-5 and TRBJ1-5; 8 positions match TRBD1. Germline trimming cut 5 bases from V and 7 bases from J; bases unmatched to any gene: 10. The CDR3 spans 15 residues. CDR1 MNHEY and CDR2 SVGAGI come from the germline V gene. CDR3 nucleotides: TGTGCCAGCAGTCCGACAGGGGAAACGAAACAGCCCCAGCATTTT. It codes for CASSPTGETKQPQHF.

This clone was counted once. The rearrangement joins TRBV7-2 to TRBJ2-3; 10 bases are a match to TRBD2. V was pared by 6 bases and J by 7 bases, with 10 bases of the junction left unmatched. The CDR3 extends over 15 amino acids. Germline values: CDR1 SGHTA, CDR2 FQGNSA. CDR3 in DNA: TGTGCCAGCAGACAATCTAGCGGGAGTATAAATACGCAGTATTTT. It specifies CASRQSSGSINTQYF.

This clone was counted at least ten times. J is TRBJ1-5 and V is TRBV27; no firm D call. The V end was cut by 2 bases, the J end by 0 bases, with 8 bases between. Germline CDR1 is MNHEY and CDR2 is SMNVEV (reference sequence). The CDR3 sequence is 15 residues long. CDR3 protein: CASSLNVYSNQPQHF. The DNA of the CDR3 is TGTGCCAGCAGTTTAAACGTCTATAGCAATCAGCCCCAGCATTTT.

The chain employs TRBV11-1 and TRBJ2-1; 11 nucleotides match TRBD2. The length of the CDR3 is 16 residues. Germline assignment: CDR1 SGHAT and CDR2 FQDESV (reference sequence). The J segment lost 9 bases and the V segment lost 6 bases, leaving 13 bases of the junction unmatched. DNA of the CDR3: TGTGCCAGCAGACCGGCCACTAGCGGGAGAGCCGGTGAGCAGTTCTTC. Translating gives CASRPATSGRAGEQFF.

V usage is TRBV19 and J usage is TRBJ2-4, with a tentative D call TRBD2 (5 bases). Per germline, CDR1 LNHDA and CDR2 SQIVND (reference sequence). This CDR3 has 16 residues. V dropped 5 bases and J dropped 0 bases, with 14 bases sitting between them. CDR3 coding DNA: TGTGCCAGTAGTCCCGAGCGGACCCTAGCCAAAAACATTCAGTACTTC. Amino acid sequence: CASSPERTLAKNIQYF.

The rearrangement joins TRBV2 to TRBJ2-5, with D tentatively TRBD1 (5 bases). This CDR3 has 16 amino acids. Germline assignment: CDR1 SNHLY and CDR2 FYNNEI. Trimming removed 4 bases from V and 0 bases from J, with 15 bases in between. The CDR3 nucleotides read TGTGCCAGCAGTGTAGGGGTTCGTTTAGACCAAGAGACCCAGTACTTC. As protein: CASSVGVRLDQETQYF.

The chain carries TRBV25-1 and TRBJ1-2; D is unclear. Trimming removed 4 bases from V and 5 bases from J, with 17 bases in between. The CDR3 is made up of 15 amino acids. Germline V gene lookup returns CDR1 MGHDK and CDR2 SYGVNS. CDR3 region: CASSGQWEGGYGYTF. The DNA for the CDR3 is TGTGCCAGCAGTGGGCAATGGGAGGGAGGGTATGGCTACACCTTC.

The rearrangement uses TRBV7-2 and TRBJ2-5; D unresolved. The CDR3 sequence is 14 residues long. V gave up 4 bases and J gave up 1 base, with 10 bases separating them. CDR1 SGHTA and CDR2 FQGNSA come from the germline V gene. The CDR3 DNA sequence: TGTGCCAGCAGCTCTCGACTCTCCCAAGAGACCCAGTACTTC. It is translated as CASSSRLSQETQYF. Full variable domain (remainder filled in from reference TRBV7-2 and TRBJ2-5): GAGVSQSPSNKVTEKGKDVELRCDPISGHTALYWYRQSLGQGLEFLIYFQGNSAPDKSGLPSDRFSAERTGGSVSTLTIQRTQQEDSAVYLCASSSRLSQETQYFGPGTRLLVL.

The V call is TRBV27, the J call TRBJ2-5; no clear D. Per the germline V gene, CDR1 is MNHEY and CDR2 is SMNVEV (reference sequence). The length of the CDR3 is 14 residues. V shed 0 bases and J shed 4 bases, with 9 bases lying between them. The CDR3 sequence: CASSLSTARETQYF. CDR3 coding DNA: TGTGCCAGCAGTTTATCGACTGCGAGAGAGACCCAGTACTTC.

A single count supports this clone. V and J are TRBV6-5 and TRBJ2-7; TRBD2 matches at 11 bases. Germline V gene data show CDR1 as MNHEY and CDR2 as SVGAGI. This CDR3 has 15 residues. V lost 1 base, J lost 4 bases, and 3 bases stayed unmatched. CDR3 coding DNA: TGTGCCAGCAGTTACTTAGCGGGAGGGCCGTACGAGCAGTACTTC. This gives the protein CASSYLAGGPYEQYF.

The chain has TRBV3-1 (or the pseudogene TRBV3-2) and TRBJ1-2; D is perhaps TRBD1 (6 bases). The CDR3 contains 13 residues. Germline V CDR1 and CDR2: LGHDT, YNNKEL (reference sequence). The ends were cut back, 4 bases at V and 7 bases at J, with 13 bases in the middle. The CDR3 coding sequence is TGTGCCAGCAGCCTTGGGGGCGCCGGTGGCTACACCTTC. Translated, it gives CASSLGGAGGYTF.

This chain connects TRBV4-3 to TRBJ2-7; 8 nucleotides line up with TRBD1. The CDR3 extends over 16 amino acids. J lost 5 bases, V lost 0 bases, and 9 bases had no gene match. CDR1 LGHNA and CDR2 YSLEER come from the germline V gene. The CDR3 DNA reads TGCGCCAGCAGCCAAGATGCCCCAGGGGGCAGGGACGAGCAGTACTTC. As protein: CASSQDAPGGRDEQYF.

This clone came up a few times. The CDR3 reads CASSPQWGQNEKLFF. CDR3 sequence (DNA): TGTGCCAGCAGCCCACAGTGGGGACAGAATGAAAAACTGTTTTTT. The chain is built from TRBV9 and TRBJ1-4; TRBD1 matches 7 bases. Germline V gene lookup returns CDR1 SGDLS and CDR2 YYNGEE. CDR3 length: 15 residues. The J segment lost 5 bases and the V segment lost 4 bases, leaving 8 bases of the junction unmatched. Full variable domain (outside the CDR3, taken from reference TRBV9 and TRBJ1-4): DSGVTQTPKHLITATGQRVTLRCSPRSGDLSVYWYQQSLDQGLQFLIQYYNGEERAKGNILERFSAQQFPDLHSELNLSSLELGDSALYFCASSPQWGQNEKLFFGSGTQLSVL.

The chain employs TRBV27 and TRBJ2-1; 13 bases match TRBD2. V gave up 5 bases and J gave up 0 bases; unmatched junction bases: 4. CDR3 length: 17 amino acids. Germline CDR1 and CDR2: MNHEY and SMNVEV (reference sequence). The CDR3 DNA is TGTGCCAGCAGTCCCGGGACTAGCGGGGCCTCCTACAATGAGCAGTTCTTC. Translating it yields CASSPGTSGASYNEQFF.